The next 25 T cell receptor beta chains were all read from a single sample in a study of T cells expressing NK-cell markers. TCRdb re-called the 5' RACE reads and catalogs CDR3 proteins one per entry, DNA excluded. This repertoire comprises fewer than 550,000 distinct CDR3 sequences; its ten largest clones make up 1.4%. Material for sequencing was blood T cells: a sorted CD56 or NKG2C T cell subset, CD4+ or CD8+ T cells, or bulk PBMC T cells (not recorded which). These receptors were obtained from a woman in her forties or fifties in good health.

This sequence joins TRBV25-1 and TRBJ1-1; TCRdb names TRBD1, which stays unverified in the absence of DNA. CDR1 and CDR2 from the germline V gene are MGHDK and SYGVNS. The CDR3 has 15 amino acids. CDR3 residues: CASSELLGANTEAFF.

This rearrangement joins TRBV5-1 to TRBJ2-1; TCRdb names TRBD2, which stays unverified in the absence of DNA. CDR1 and CDR2 from the germline V gene are SGHRS and YFSETQ. The CDR3 covers 16 residues. The CDR3 sequence is CASSRLAGVSIDEQFF.

The chain uses TRBV24-1 and TRBJ2-1. The length of the CDR3 is 13 residues. The germline V gene has CDR1 KGHDR and CDR2 SFDVKD. The CDR3 loop reads CATSDLFRNEQFF.

The V gene is TRBV20-1, the J gene TRBJ1-5; TCRdb picks TRBD1, but there is no DNA to check that call. The CDR3 spans 14 residues. CDR1 is DFQATT and CDR2 is SNEGSKA in the germline V gene (reference sequence). This chain's CDR3 is CSARGGTGYQPQHF.

The chain has TRBV10-3 and TRBJ2-3; TCRdb's D gene call, TRBD1, goes unchecked for lack of DNA. Per the germline V gene, CDR1 is ENHRY and CDR2 is SYGVKD. This CDR3 has 15 amino acids. CDR3 sequence reads: CAISGDRGPTDTQYF.

This rearrangement joins TRBV10-3 to TRBJ2-5; TCRdb indicates TRBD2, and absent DNA this call remains unverified. This CDR3 is 17 amino acids long. Per germline, CDR1 ENHRY and CDR2 SYGVKD. CDR3 sequence reads: CAISEAFSGRGQETQYF.

The chain has TRBV29-1 and TRBJ1-2; TCRdb's assignment of TRBD1 cannot be checked, as there is no DNA. This CDR3 contains 14 residues. CDR1 SQVTM and CDR2 ANQGSEA come from the germline V gene. CDR3 sequence reads: CSVEAQGPYYGYTF.

The gene calls are TRBV12-3 or TRBV12-4 and TRBJ1-3. The CDR3 has 13 residues. The CDR3 protein is CASFTLSGNTIYF.

This chain joins TRBV12-3 or TRBV12-4 and TRBJ2-1. The CDR3 consists of 15 residues. This CDR3 is CASRPLGSSYNEQFF.

V is TRBV30 and J is TRBJ2-1; absent DNA, TCRdb's TRBD2 call cannot be checked. Germline V gene lookup returns CDR1 GTSNPN and CDR2 SVGIG (reference sequence). The CDR3 is made up of 16 amino acids. The CDR3 reads CAWPPGLAGASDEQFF.

The genes are TRBV6-5 and TRBJ2-3; TCRdb returns TRBD2, unconfirmable since there is no DNA. Germline V lookup: CDR1 MNHEY, CDR2 SVGAGI. The CDR3 has 15 residues. The CDR3: CASSYSWGGGDTQYF.

The chain uses TRBV11-2 and TRBJ2-1; TCRdb gives TRBD1 as the D gene, but with no DNA this cannot be confirmed. The CDR3 contains 14 residues. Germline V CDR1 and CDR2: SGHAT, FQNNGV. The CDR3 loop is CASSPGGSVNEQFF.

V is TRBV12-3 or TRBV12-4 and J is TRBJ2-1; no DNA is available, so the TRBD2 call from TCRdb remains unchecked. This CDR3 has 17 amino acids. The CDR3 region is CASSLGGLAGGYNEQFF.

V and J are TRBV7-9 and TRBJ2-1. There are 14 residues in the CDR3. CDR1 SEHNR and CDR2 FQNEAQ come from the germline V gene (reference sequence). CDR3 sequence reads: CASRPRGSYNEQFF.

V and J are TRBV9 and TRBJ2-5; TCRdb gives TRBD1 as the D gene, but with no DNA this cannot be confirmed. CDR3 length: 16 amino acids. Germline loops: CDR1 SGDLS, CDR2 YYNGEE. CDR3 sequence: CASSGGATGDQETQYF.

The chain carries TRBV27 and TRBJ2-3; the TCRdb D gene call, TRBD1, has no DNA to confirm it. CDR1 is MNHEY and CDR2 is SMNVEV in the germline V gene (reference sequence). There are 15 residues in the CDR3. The CDR3 spells CASRTYRGGTDTQYF.

This chain connects TRBV20-1 to TRBJ1-1; TCRdb names TRBD1, which stays unverified in the absence of DNA. The CDR3 is 12 amino acids. CDR1 and CDR2 from the germline V gene are DFQATT and SNEGSKA (reference sequence). CDR3 amino acids: CSAIGTGAEAFF.

The chain combines TRBV7-9 with TRBJ2-5; TCRdb names TRBD1, which stays unverified in the absence of DNA. The CDR3 extends over 16 amino acids. Germline loops: CDR1 SEHNR, CDR2 FQNEAQ (reference sequence). CDR3: CASSRKFTGRSETQYF.

The chain joins TRBV20-1 to TRBJ2-5; TCRdb lists TRBD1, though no DNA is available to test this call. The CDR3 covers 14 residues. The germline V gene has CDR1 DFQATT and CDR2 SNEGSKA (reference sequence). The CDR3 protein is CSARGGQRQETQYF.

This sequence joins TRBV20-1 and TRBJ1-2; no DNA is available, so the TRBD1 call from TCRdb remains unchecked. CDR3 length: 16 residues. The germline gives CDR1 DFQATT, CDR2 SNEGSKA (reference sequence). CDR3: CSARDPDGELRSGYTF.

This chain joins TRBV5-1 and TRBJ2-2. The CDR3 runs to 15 residues. The V gene's germline CDR1 is SGHRS and CDR2 YFSETQ. The CDR3: CASTQDPIGTGELFF. The full variable domain, with the rest looked up from reference TRBV5-1 and TRBJ2-2, is KAGVTQTPRYLIKTRGQQVTLSCSPISGHRSVSWYQQTPGQGLQFLFEYFSETQRNKGNFPGRFSGRQFSNSRSEMNVSTLELGDSALYLCASTQDPIGTGELFFGEGSRLTVL.

CDR3 amino acids: CASSPPMGQGATDTQYF. The genes are TRBV28 and TRBJ2-3; as DNA is missing, the TRBD1 call by TCRdb cannot be tested. The CDR3 runs 17 residues. CDR1 MDHEN and CDR2 SYDVKM come from the germline V gene.

This chain uses TRBV9 with TRBJ1-1; TCRdb selects TRBD1, and the lack of DNA leaves this call unchecked. This CDR3 contains 15 residues. Per germline, CDR1 SGDLS and CDR2 YYNGEE. CDR3 sequence: CASSVVVGGNTEAFF.

The rearrangement joins TRBV7-9 to TRBJ2-2; as DNA is missing, the TRBD2 call by TCRdb cannot be tested. The CDR3 extends over 14 amino acids. The germline V gene has CDR1 SEHNR and CDR2 FQNEAQ (reference sequence). CDR3 sequence: CASTKRENTGELFF.

The V call is TRBV24-1, the J call TRBJ2-5; TCRdb picks TRBD1, but there is no DNA to check that call. Germline CDR1 and CDR2: KGHDR and SFDVKD. This CDR3 is 15 amino acids long. CDR3 protein: CATSDRQTKKETQYF.